The rows below give T cell receptor beta chains drawn from one sample of a study of vaccination and CD4 T cells after COVID-19. These TCRs are of unknown antigen specificity. MiXCR, run by TCRdb on the PCR reads, gives a single entry per CDR3 protein. The sample records over 4,500 distinct CDR3 sequences, more than 25% being singletons. Sequencing used CD4+ T cells from blood, cultured in vitro. All receptors come from a human donor in good health. The CDR3 runs from the conserved cysteine through the conserved F or W. A D gene is named only where the DNA matches it firmly. The size entry is marked missing in some rows and otherwise reads once, few, many or a size class.

few	TRBD2	TRBJ2-7	TRBV7-2	CASSFMTRLAGSYEQYF	TGTGCCAGCAGCTTCATGACTAGACTAGCGGGGTCCTACGAGCAGTACTTC
few	TRBD1	TRBJ1-1	TRBV20-1	CSAPQGAYTEAFF	TGCAGTGCTCCACAGGGGGCGTACACTGAAGCTTTCTTT
NA	NA	TRBJ1-1	TRBV7-9	CASSLDRVGQDTEAFF	TGTGCCAGCAGCTTAGACAGGGTCGGGCAGGACACTGAAGCTTTCTTT
once	TRBD1	TRBJ2-1	TRBV20-1	CSAFTGGSYNEQFF	TGCAGTGCCTTTACAGGGGGCTCCTACAATGAGCAGTTCTTC
NA	TRBD1	TRBJ2-3	TRBV7-8	CASTRGGFQDTQYF	TGTGCCAGCACCCGAGGGGGCTTTCAAGATACGCAGTATTTT
NA	NA	TRBJ2-2	TRBV7-3	CASSNGLNIPGELFF	TGTGCCAGCAGCAATGGTCTCAATATCCCCGGGGAGCTGTTTTTT
NA	TRBD1	TRBJ1-5	TRBV6-2/TRBV6-3	CASSWDREGLWPQHF	TGTGCCAGCAGTTGGGACAGGGAGGGTCTTTGGCCCCAGCATTTT
few	TRBD1	TRBJ1-1	TRBV6-5	CASSLGDRLSKAFF	TGTGCCAGCAGTTTGGGGGACAGATTATCCAAAGCTTTCTTT
few	NA	TRBJ1-2	TRBV6-2/TRBV6-3	CASGPLKIYGYTF	TGTGCCAGCGGGCCACTTAAAATCTATGGCTACACCTTC
NA	NA	TRBJ2-1	TRBV9	CASSADWSSYNEQFF	TGTGCCAGCAGCGCGGACTGGAGCTCCTACAATGAGCAGTTCTTC
NA	NA	TRBJ2-2	TRBV27	CASRRTSGNTGELFF	TGTGCCAGCAGACGGACATCCGGGAACACCGGGGAGCTGTTTTTT